This T cell receptor (beta chain) originates from a study of blood T cell repertoires in COVID-19. The wider study: The samples span acute and convalescent COVID-19 from the United States, Italy and Spain. PBMCs, B-cell-depleted T cells, or T cells were the source of the cDNA or gDNA that made up the material.

Authors' processing steps: Estimation of nucleated cell counts relied on the amplification of reference gene primers. Profiling relied on immunoSEQ multiplex PCR, and the TCRdb table lists in-frame clones only, not all of them. The V and J calls and the clone size are those of that table, but D and trimming were determined from the DNA. The sample lists around 150,000 clones, around 85% seen once, with about 3% in the top ten. The CDR3 totals 15 residues. CDR1 is SGHRS and CDR2 is YFSETQ in the germline V gene. Trimming took 4 bases from V and 3 from J, leaving 13 bases between them. The origin of this receptor is a human donor with acute or convalescent COVID-19. The donor label of this sample is uncertain. Sample: peripheral blood. The chain has TRBV5-1 and TRBJ1-4; D gene unclear. CDR3 amino acids: CASSPEGAANEKLFF. The CDR3 DNA reads TGCGCCAGCAGCCCTGAGGGTGCCGCTAATGAAAAACTGTTTTTT.